One sample yielded the 2 T cell receptor beta chains listed below, sequenced in a study of sequential checkpoint blockade in melanoma. The treatment denotes: randomized to nivolumab then ipilimumab (arm A) or the reverse (arm B). Libraries were prepared by immunoSEQ multiplex PCR; TCRdb keeps only in-frame clonotypes and omits some of them. The sample carries roughly 20,000 clones, around four fifths recorded once. The specimen was CD8+ T cells sorted from blood (inferred from file names), collected from a patient given nivolumab and ipilimumab in sequence. The receptors were gathered from a human donor with melanoma.

The chain has TRBV5-1 and TRBJ2-7; the D gene is possibly TRBD1 (5 bases). The CDR3 spans 14 residues. Per the germline V gene, CDR1 is SGHRS and CDR2 is YFSETQ. Trimming stripped 0 bases from V and 2 bases from J, with 9 bases between. The CDR3 DNA reads as TGCGCCAGCAGCTTGGGACAGTTCACCTACGAGCAGTACTTC. The encoded protein is CASSLGQFTYEQYF.

The chain links TRBV13 to TRBJ1-1; D gene uncertain. V lost 7 bases, J lost 5 bases, and 11 bases lay in between. The CDR3 spans 12 residues. CDR1 is PRHDT and CDR2 is FYEKMQ in the germline V gene (reference sequence). CDR3 loop: CASIVGGTEAFF. CDR3 sequence (DNA): TGTGCCAGCATCGTCGGCGGGACTGAAGCTTTCTTT.